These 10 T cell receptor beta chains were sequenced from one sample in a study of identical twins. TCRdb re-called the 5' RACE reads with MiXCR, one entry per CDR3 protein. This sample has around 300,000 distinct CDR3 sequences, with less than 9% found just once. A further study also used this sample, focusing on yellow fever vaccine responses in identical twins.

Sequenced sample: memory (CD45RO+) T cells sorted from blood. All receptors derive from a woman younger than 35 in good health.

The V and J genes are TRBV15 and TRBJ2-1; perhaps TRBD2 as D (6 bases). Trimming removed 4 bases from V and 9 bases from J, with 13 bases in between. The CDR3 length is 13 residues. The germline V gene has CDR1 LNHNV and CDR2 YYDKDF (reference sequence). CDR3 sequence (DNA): TGTGCCACCAGCATCCTAAAGGAGGGTGAGCAGTTCTTC. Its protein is CATSILKEGEQFF.

The CDR3 sequence: CAMTGSNTDTQYF. The CDR3 DNA sequence: TGTGCCATGACAGGGTCCAACACAGATACGCAGTATTTT. V gene TRBV10-3 combines with J gene TRBJ2-3; 7 bases map to TRBD1. J gave up 2 bases and V 9 bases, and 5 bases lay outside the gene matches. The germline CDR1 and CDR2 sequences are ENHRY and SYGVKD. CDR3 length equals 13 residues.

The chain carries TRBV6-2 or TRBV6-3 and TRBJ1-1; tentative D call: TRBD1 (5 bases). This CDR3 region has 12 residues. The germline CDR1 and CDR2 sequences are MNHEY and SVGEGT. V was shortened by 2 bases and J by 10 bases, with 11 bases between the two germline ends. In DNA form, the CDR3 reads TGTGCCAGCAGTTACCGGGGGATGGCAGCTTTCTTT. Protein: CASSYRGMAAFF.

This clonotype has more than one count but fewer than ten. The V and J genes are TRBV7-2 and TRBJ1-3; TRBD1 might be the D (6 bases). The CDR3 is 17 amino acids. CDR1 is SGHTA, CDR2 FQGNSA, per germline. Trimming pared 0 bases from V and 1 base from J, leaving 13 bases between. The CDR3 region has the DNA TGTGCCAGCAGCTTAGCCCTCGGGGGGCTGTCTGGAAACACCATATATTTT. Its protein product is CASSLALGGLSGNTIYF.

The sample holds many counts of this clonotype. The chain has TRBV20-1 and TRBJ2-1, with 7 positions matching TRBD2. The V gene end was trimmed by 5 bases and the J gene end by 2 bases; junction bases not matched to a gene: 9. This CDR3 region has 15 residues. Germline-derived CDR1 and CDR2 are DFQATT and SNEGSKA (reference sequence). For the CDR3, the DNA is TGCAGTGCTGCCCTACTAGCGTCTCCCTACAATGAGCAGTTCTTC. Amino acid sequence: CSAALLASPYNEQFF.

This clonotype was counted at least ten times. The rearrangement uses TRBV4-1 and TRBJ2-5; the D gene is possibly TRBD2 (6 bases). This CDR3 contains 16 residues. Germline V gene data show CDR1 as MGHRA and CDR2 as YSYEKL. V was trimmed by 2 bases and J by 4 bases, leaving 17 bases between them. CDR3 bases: TGCGCCAGCAGCCAATTCCCGGGAGTGTCGGGAGAGACCCAGTACTTC. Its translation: CASSQFPGVSGETQYF.

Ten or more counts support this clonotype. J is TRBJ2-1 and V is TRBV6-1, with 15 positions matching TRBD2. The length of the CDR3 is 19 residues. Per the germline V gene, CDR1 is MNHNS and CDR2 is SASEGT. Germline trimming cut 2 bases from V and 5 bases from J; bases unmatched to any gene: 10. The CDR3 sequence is CASSERSGTSGRWDNEQFF. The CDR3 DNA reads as TGTGCCAGCAGTGAACGGTCCGGGACTAGCGGGAGGTGGGACAATGAGCAGTTCTTC.

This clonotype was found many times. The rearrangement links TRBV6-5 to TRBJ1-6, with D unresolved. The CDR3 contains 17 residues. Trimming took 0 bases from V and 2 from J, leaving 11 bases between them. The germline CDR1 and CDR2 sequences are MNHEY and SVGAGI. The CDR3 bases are TGTGCCAGCAGTTACTCGGCGAGGCAGGCCTATAATTCACCCCTCCACTTT. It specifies CASSYSARQAYNSPLHF.

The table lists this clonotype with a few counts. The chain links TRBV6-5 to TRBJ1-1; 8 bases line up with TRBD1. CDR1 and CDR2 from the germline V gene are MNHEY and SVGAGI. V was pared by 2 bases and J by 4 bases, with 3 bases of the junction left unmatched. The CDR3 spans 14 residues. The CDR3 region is CASSYLTGATEAFF. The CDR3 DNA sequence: TGTGCCAGCAGTTACCTGACAGGGGCCACTGAAGCTTTCTTT.

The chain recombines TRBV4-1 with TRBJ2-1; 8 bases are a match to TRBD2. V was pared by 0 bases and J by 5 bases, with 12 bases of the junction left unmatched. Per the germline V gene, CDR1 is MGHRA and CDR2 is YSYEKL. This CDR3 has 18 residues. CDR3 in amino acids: CASSQDGGAPGSNNEQFF. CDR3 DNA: TGCGCCAGCAGCCAAGACGGGGGGGCCCCGGGTTCGAACAATGAGCAGTTCTTC.